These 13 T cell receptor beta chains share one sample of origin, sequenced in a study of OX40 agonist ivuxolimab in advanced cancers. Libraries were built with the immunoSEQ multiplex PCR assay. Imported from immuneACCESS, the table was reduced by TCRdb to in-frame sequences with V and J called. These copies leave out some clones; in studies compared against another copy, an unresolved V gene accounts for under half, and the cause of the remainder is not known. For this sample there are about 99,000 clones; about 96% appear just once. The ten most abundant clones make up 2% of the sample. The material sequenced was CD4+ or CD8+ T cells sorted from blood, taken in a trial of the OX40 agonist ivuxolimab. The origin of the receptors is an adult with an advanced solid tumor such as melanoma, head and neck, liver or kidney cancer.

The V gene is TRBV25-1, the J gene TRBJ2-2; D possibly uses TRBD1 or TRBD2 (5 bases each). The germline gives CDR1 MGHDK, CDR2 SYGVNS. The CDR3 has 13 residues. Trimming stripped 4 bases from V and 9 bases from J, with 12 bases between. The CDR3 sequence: CASSASGARELFF. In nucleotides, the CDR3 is TGTGCCAGCAGTGCCTCCGGGGCTCGGGAGCTGTTTTTT.

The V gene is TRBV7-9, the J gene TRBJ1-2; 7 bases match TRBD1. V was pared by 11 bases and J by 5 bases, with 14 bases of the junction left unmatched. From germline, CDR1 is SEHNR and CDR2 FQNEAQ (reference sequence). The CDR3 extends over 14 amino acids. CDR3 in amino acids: CALPGTEDRYGYTF. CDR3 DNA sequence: TGTGCCTTGCCAGGGACAGAAGACCGATATGGCTACACCTTC.

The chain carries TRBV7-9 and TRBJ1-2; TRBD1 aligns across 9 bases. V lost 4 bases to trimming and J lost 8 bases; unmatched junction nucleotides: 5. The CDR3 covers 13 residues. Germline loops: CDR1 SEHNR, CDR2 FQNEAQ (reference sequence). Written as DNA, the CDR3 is TGTGCCAGCAGCTCCCGGGACAGGGTCGGCTACACCTTC. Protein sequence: CASSSRDRVGYTF.

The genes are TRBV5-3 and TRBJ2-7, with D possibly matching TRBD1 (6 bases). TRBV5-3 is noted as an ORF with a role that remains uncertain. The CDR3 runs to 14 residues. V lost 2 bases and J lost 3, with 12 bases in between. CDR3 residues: CARSLLHRVYEQYF. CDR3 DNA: TGTGCCAGAAGCTTACTCCACAGGGTCTACGAGCAGTACTTC.

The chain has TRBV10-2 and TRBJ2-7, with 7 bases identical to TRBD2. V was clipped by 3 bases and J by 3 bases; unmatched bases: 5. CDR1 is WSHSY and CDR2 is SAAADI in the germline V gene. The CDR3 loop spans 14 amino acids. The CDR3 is CASSDVLADYEQYF. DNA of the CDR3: TGCGCCAGCAGTGATGTGCTAGCGGACTACGAGCAGTACTTC.

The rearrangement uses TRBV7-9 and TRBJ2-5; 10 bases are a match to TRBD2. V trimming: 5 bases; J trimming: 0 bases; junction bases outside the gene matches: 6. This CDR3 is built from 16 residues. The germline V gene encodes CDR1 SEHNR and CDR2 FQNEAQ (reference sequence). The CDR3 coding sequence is TGTGCCAGCAGCGCCCGGACTAGCGGCCACCAAGAGACCCAGTACTTC. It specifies CASSARTSGHQETQYF.

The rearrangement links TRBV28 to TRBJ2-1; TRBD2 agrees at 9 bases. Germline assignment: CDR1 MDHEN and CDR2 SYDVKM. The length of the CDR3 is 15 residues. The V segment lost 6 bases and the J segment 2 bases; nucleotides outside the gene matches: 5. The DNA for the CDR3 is TGTGCCAGCAGCTATAGCGGGAGTGCCTACAATGAGCAGTTCTTC. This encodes CASSYSGSAYNEQFF.

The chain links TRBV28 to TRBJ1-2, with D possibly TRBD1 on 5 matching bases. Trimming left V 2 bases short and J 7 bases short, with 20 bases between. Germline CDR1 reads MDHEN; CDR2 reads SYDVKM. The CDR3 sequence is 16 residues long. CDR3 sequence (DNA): TGTGCCAGCAGTTTAAATACTGAACGGGACCTTGTTGGCTACACCTTC. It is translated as CASSLNTERDLVGYTF.

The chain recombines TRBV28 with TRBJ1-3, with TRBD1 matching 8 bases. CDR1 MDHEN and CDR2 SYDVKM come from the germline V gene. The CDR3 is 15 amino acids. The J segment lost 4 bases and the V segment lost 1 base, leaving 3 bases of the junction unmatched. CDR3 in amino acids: CASSLSRGPGNTIYF. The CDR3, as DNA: TGTGCCAGCAGTTTATCCAGGGGGCCCGGAAACACCATATATTTT.

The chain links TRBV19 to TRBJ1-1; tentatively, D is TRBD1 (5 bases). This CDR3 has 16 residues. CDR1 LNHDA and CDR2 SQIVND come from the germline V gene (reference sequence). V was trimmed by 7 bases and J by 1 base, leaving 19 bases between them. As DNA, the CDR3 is TGTGCCAGTACCTCAATCGGGGGACGCTCGAACACTGAAGCTTTCTTT. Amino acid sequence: CASTSIGGRSNTEAFF.

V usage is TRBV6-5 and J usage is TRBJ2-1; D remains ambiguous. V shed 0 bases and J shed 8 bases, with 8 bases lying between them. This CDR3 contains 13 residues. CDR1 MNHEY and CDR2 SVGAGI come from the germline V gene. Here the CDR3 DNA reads TGTGCCAGCAGTTACTCGTCCGGCCATGAGCAGTTCTTC. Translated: CASSYSSGHEQFF.

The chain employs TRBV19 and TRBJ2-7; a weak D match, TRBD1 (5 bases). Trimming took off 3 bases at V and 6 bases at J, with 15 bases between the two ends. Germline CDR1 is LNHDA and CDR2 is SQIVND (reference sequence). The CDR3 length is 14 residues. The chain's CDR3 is CASSIGAWRLEQYF. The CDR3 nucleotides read TGTGCCAGTAGTATTGGGGCTTGGCGGCTCGAGCAGTACTTC.

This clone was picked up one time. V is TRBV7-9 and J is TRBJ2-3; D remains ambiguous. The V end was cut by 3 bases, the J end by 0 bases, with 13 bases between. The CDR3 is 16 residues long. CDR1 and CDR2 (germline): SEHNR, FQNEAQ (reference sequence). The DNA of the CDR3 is TGTGCCAGCAGCTTCTCCGAGAGACTGAGCACAGATACGCAGTATTTT. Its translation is CASSFSERLSTDTQYF.